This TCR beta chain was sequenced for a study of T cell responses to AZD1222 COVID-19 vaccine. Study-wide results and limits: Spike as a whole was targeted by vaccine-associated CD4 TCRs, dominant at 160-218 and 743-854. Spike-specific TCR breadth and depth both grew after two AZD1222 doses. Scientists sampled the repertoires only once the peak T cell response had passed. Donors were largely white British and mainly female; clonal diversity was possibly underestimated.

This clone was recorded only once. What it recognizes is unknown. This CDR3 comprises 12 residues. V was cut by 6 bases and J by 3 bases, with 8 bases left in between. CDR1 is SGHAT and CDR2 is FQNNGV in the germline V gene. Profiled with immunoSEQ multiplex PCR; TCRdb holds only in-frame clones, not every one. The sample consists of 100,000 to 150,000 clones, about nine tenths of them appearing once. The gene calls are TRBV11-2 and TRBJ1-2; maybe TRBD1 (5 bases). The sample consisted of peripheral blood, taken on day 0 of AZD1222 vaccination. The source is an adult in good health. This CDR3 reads CASRGLHYGYTF. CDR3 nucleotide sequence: TGTGCCAGCAGGGGACTCCACTATGGCTACACCTTC.